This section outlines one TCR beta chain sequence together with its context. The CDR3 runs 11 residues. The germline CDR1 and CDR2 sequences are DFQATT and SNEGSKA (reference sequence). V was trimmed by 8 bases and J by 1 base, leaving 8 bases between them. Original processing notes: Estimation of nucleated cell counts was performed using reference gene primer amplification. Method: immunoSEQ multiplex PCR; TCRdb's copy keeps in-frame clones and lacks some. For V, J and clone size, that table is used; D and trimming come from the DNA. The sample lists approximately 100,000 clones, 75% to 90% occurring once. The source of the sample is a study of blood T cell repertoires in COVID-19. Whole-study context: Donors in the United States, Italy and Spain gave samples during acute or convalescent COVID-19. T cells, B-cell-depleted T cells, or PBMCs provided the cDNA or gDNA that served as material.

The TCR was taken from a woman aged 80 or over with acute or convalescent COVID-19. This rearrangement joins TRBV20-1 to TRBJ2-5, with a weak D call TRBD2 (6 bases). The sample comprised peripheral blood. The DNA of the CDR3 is TGCAGTCGGGACTTCCAAGAGACCCAGTACTTC. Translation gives CSRDFQETQYF.